This T cell receptor (beta chain) was captured in a study of shared clonotypes between healthy human individuals. Points from the study as a whole: Unshared clonotypes carried lower generation probabilities than those common to all four donors. With few donors, the genetic and exposure-history diversity represented was limited.

TCRdb's copy holds only in-frame clones and misses some; the assay was immunoSEQ multiplex PCR. The table shows approximately 1,000,000 clones, with 60% to 85% occurring only once. Concerning this clone: Its matching antigen is unknown.

The length of the CDR3 is 14 residues. Germline V gives CDR1 MDHEN, CDR2 SYDVKM. V lost 4 bases and J 4 bases, leaving 14 bases between the germline ends. Sequencing was performed on memory CD4+ T cells from PBMCs. As to subset: CD45RA-negative fraction. The rearrangement uses TRBV28 and TRBJ2-7, with D possibly being TRBD1 (5 bases). The TCR sequence derives from a man between 18 and 35 years old in good health. Some clones in this sample may be carry-over from other donors' samples. CDR3 sequence (DNA): TGTGCCAGCAGTTCTCCAGGGTTAGGGTACGAGCAGTACTTC. Amino acids: CASSSPGLGYEQYF.